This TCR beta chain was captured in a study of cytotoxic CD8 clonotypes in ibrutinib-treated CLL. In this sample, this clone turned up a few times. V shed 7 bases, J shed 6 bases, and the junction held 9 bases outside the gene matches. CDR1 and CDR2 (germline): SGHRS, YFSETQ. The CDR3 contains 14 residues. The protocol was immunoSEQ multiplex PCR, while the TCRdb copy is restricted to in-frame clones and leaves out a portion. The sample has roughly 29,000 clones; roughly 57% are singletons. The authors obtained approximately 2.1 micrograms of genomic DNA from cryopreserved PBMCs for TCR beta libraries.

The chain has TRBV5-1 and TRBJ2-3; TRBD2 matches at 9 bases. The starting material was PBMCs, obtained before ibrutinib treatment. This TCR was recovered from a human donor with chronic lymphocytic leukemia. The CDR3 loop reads CASGSGGGADTQYF. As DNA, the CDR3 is TGCGCCAGCGGCAGCGGCGGGGGGGCCGATACGCAGTATTTT.